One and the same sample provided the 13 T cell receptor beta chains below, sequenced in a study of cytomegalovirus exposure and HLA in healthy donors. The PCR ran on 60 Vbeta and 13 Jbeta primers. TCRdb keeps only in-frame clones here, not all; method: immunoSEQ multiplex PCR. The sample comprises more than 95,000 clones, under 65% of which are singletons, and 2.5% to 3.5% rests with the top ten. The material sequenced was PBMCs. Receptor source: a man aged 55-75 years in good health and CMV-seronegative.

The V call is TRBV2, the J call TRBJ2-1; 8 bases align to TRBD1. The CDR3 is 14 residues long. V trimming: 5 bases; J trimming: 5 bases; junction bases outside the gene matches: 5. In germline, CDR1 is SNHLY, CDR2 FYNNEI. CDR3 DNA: TGTGCCAGCAGTCGACAGGGGCTCGACAATGAGCAGTTCTTC. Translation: CASSRQGLDNEQFF.

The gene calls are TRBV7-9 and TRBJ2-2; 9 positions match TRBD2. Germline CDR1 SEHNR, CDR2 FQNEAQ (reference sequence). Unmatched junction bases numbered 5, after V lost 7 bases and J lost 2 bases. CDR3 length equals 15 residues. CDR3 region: CASNRAGGNTGELFF. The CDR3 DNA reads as TGTGCCAGCAATCGAGCGGGGGGTAACACCGGGGAGCTGTTTTTT.

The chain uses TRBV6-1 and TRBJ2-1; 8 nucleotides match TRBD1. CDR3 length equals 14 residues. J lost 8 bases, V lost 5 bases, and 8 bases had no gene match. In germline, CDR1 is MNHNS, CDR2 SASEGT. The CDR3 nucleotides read TGTGCCAGCAGTTCCGTGGACAGGGAAGATGAGCAGTTCTTC. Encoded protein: CASSSVDREDEQFF.

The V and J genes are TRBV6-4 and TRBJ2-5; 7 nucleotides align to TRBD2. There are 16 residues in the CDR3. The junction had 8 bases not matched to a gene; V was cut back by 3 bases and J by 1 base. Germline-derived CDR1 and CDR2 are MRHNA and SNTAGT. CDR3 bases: TGTGCCAGCAGTGAGGGGGTGACGGGGGGCCAAGAGACCCAGTACTTC. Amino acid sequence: CASSEGVTGGQETQYF.

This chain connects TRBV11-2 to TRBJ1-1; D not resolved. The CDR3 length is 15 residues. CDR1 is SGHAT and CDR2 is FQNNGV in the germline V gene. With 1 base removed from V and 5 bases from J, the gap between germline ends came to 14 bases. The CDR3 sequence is CASSLGRTRLTEAFF. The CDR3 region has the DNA TGTGCCAGCAGCTTAGGAAGGACCCGACTAACTGAAGCTTTCTTT. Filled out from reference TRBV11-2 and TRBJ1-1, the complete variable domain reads EAGVAQSPRYKIIEKRQSVAFWCNPISGHATLYWYQQILGQGPKLLIQFQNNGVVDDSQLPKDRFSAERLKGVDSTLKIQPAKLEDSAVYLCASSLGRTRLTEAFFGQGTRLTVV.

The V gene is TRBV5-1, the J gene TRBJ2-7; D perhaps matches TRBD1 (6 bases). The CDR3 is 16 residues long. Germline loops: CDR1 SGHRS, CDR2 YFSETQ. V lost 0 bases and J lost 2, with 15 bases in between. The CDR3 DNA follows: TGCGCCAGCAGCTTGGCCATGGACAGCCTTCCCTACGAGCAGTACTTC. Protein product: CASSLAMDSLPYEQYF.

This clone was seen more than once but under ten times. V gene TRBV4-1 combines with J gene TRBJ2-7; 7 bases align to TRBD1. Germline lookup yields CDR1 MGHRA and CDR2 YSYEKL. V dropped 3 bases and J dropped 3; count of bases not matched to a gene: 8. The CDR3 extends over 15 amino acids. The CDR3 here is CASSHDRARIYEQYF. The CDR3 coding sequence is TGCGCCAGCAGCCACGACAGGGCCAGAATCTACGAGCAGTACTTC.

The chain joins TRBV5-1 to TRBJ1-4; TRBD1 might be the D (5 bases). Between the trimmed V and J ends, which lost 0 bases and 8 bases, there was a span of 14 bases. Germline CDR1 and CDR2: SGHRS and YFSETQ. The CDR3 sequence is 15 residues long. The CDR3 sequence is CASSLDRKRGEKLFF. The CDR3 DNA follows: TGCGCCAGCAGCTTGGACAGAAAACGGGGGGAAAAACTGTTTTTT.

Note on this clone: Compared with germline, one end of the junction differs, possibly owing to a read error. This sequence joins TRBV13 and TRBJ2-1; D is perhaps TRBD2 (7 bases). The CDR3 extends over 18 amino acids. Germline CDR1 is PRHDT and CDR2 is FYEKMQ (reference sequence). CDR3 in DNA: TGTGCCGGCAGCTTAGTGCCCACTTTCGGGGGGCCAGACAATGAGCAGTTCTTC. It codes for CAGSLVPTFGGPDNEQFF.

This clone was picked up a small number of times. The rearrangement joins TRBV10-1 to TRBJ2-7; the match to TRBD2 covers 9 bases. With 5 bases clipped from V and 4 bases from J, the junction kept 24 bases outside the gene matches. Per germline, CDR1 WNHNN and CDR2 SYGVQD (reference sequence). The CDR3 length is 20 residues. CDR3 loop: CASSCLVRVGSCGREYEQYF. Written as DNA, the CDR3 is TGCGCCAGCAGTTGTTTGGTCAGAGTGGGGAGTTGCGGGAGGGAGTACGAGCAGTACTTC.

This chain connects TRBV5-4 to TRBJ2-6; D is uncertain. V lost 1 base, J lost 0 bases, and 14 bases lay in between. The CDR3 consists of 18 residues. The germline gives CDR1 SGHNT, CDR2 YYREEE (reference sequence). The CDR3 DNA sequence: TGTGCCAGCAGCTTGAAGGTCCTTAGAGGCTCTGGGGCCAACGTCCTGACTTTC. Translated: CASSLKVLRGSGANVLTF. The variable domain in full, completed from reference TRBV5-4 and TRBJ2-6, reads ETGVTQSPTHLIKTRGQQVTLRCSSQSGHNTVSWYQQALGQGPQFIFQYYREEENGRGNFPPRFSGLQFPNYSSELNVNALELDDSALYLCASSLKVLRGSGANVLTFGAGSRLTVL.

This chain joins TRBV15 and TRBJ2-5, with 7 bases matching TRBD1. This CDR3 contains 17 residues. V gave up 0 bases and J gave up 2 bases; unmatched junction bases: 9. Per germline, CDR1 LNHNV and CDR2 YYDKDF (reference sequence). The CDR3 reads CATSRDGPRGLQETQYF. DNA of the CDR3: TGTGCCACCAGCAGAGACGGGCCGAGGGGGCTGCAAGAGACCCAGTACTTC.

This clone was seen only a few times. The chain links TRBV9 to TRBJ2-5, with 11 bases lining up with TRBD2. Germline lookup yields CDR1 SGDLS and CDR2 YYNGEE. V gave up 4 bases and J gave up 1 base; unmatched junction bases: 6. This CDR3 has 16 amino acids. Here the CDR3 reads CASSTGTSGTQETQYF. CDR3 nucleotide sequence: TGTGCCAGCAGCACCGGGACTAGCGGAACCCAAGAGACCCAGTACTTC.